Here is one TCR beta chain with its context. The data are from a study of blood T cells in healthy people across ages. Combining a sample-barcoded 5' primer with a J-beta primer mix, a second PCR ran for roughly 6 to 12 cycles. TCRdb reprocessed the 5' RACE reads via MiXCR and lists one record per CDR3 protein. The repertoire holds around 1,100,000 distinct CDR3 sequences, more than 30% seen once, with over 10% in the top ten. The germline V and J ends were trimmed by 1 base and 0 bases, with 9 bases remaining between them. Germline V gives CDR1 LGHNA, CDR2 YNFKEQ. The CDR3 spans 15 residues. What was sequenced was blood. This clonotype was obtained from a man between 18 and 29 years old in good health. This sequence joins TRBV4-2 and TRBJ1-1; D is unclear. In nucleotides, the CDR3 is TGTGCCAGCAGCCAAGTGGAAACGGTGAACACTGAAGCTTTCTTT. This encodes CASSQVETVNTEAFF.